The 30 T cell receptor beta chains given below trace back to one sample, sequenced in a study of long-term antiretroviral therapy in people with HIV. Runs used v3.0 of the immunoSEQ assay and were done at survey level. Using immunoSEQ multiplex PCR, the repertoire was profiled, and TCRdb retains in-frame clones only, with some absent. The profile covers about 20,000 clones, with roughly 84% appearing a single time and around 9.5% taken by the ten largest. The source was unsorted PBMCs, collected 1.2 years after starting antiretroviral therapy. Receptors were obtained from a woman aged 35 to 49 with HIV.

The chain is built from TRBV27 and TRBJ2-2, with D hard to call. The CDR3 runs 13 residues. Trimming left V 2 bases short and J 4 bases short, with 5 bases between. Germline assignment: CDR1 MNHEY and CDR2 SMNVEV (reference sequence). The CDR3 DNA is TGTGCCAGCAGTTTAGACGGCACCGGGGAGCTGTTTTTT. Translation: CASSLDGTGELFF.

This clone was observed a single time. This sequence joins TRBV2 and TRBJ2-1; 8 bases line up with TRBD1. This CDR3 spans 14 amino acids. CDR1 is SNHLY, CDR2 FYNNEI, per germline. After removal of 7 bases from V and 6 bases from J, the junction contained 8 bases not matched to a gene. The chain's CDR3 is CASIIPQGANEQFF. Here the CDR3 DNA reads TGTGCCAGCATTATCCCGCAGGGGGCCAATGAGCAGTTCTTC.

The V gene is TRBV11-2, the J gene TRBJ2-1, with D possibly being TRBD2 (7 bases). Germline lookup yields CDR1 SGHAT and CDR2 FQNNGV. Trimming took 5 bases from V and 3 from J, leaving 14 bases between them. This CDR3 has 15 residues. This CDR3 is CASSEGGGSYNEQFF. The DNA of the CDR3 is TGTGCCAGCAGCGAAGGGGGGGGGAGCTACAATGAGCAGTTCTTC.

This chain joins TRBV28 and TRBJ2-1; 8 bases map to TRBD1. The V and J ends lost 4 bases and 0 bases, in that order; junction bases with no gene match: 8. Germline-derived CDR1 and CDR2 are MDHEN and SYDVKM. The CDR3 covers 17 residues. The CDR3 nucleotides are TGTGCCAGCAGTTCACCCCCTGGACAGGGCTCCTACAATGAGCAGTTCTTC. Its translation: CASSSPPGQGSYNEQFF.

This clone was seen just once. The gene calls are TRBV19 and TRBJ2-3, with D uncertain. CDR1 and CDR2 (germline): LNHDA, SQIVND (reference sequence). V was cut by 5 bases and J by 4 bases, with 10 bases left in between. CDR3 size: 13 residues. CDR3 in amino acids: CASSFTESDTQYF. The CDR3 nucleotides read TGTGCCAGTAGTTTTACAGAGTCAGATACGCAGTATTTT.

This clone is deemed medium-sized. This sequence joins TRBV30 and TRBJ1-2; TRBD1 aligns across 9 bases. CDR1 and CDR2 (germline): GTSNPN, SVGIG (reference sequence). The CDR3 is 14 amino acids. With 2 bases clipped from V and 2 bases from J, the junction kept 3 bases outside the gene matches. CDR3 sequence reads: CAWSSTGGNYGYTF. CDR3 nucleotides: TGTGCCTGGAGTTCGACAGGGGGAAACTATGGCTACACCTTC.

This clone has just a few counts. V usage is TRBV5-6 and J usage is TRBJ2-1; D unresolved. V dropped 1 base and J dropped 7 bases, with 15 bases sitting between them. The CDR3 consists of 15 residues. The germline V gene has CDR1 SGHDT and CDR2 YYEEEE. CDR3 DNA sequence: TGTGCCAGCAGCTTGAGGGCCAAAGATAGGAATGAGCAGTTCTTC. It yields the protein CASSLRAKDRNEQFF.

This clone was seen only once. The DNA of the CDR3 is TGTGCCATCAGGGGGAACACTGAAGCTTTCTTT. It is translated as CAIRGNTEAFF. This chain uses TRBV10-3 with TRBJ1-1, with D unresolved. The CDR3 totals 11 residues. V lost 6 bases to trimming and J lost 1 base, with 3 bases between them. Per the germline V gene, CDR1 is ENHRY and CDR2 is SYGVKD.

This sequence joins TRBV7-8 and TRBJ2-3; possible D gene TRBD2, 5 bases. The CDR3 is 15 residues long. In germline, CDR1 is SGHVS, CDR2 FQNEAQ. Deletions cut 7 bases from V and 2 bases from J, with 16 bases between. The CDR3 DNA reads TGTGCCAGCACCCTACTAGTGCTTTCCACAGATACGCAGTATTTT. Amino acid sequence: CASTLLVLSTDTQYF.

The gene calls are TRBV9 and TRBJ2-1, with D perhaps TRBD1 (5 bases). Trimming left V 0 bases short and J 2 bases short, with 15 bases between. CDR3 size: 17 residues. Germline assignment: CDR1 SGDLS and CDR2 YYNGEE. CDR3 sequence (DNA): TGTGCCAGCAGCGTAGCCCGTCGTACAGGACCCTACAATGAGCAGTTCTTC. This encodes CASSVARRTGPYNEQFF.

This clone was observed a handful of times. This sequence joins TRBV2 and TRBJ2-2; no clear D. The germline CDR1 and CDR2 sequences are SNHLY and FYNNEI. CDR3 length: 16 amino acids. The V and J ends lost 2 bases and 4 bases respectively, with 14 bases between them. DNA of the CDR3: TGTGCCAGCAGTGAAAGGGCAGGTCCATCCACCGGGGAGCTGTTTTTT. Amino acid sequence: CASSERAGPSTGELFF.

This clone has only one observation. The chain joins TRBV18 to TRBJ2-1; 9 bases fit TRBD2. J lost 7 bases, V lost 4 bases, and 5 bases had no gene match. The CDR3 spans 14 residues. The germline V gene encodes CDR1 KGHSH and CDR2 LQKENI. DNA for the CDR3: TGTGCCAGCTCACGGGCTAGCGGGGTTAATGAGCAGTTCTTC. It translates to CASSRASGVNEQFF.

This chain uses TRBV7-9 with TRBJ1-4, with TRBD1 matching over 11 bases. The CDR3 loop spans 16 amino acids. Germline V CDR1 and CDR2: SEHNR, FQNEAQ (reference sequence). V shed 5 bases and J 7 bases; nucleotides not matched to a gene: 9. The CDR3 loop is CASSLGQGDGSEKLFF. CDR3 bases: TGTGCCAGCAGCCTGGGACAGGGGGACGGGAGTGAAAAACTGTTTTTT.

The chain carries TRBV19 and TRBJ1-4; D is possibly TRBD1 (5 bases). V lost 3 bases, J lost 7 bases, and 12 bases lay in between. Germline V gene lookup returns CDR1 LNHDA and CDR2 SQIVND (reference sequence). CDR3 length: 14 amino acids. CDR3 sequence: CASSITWGGEKLFF. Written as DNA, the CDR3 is TGTGCCAGTAGTATCACATGGGGCGGTGAAAAACTGTTTTTT.

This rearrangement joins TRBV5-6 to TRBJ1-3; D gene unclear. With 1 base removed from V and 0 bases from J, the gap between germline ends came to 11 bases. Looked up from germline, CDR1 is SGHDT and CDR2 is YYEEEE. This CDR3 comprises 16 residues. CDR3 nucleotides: TGTGCCAGCAGCTTGATCGGAAGTGCCTCTGGAAACACCATATATTTT. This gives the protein CASSLIGSASGNTIYF.

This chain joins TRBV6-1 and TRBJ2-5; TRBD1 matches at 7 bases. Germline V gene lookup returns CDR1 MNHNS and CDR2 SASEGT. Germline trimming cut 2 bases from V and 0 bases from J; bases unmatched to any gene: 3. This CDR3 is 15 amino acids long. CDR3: CASSERRGYQETQYF. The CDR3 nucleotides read TGTGCCAGCAGTGAACGCAGGGGGTACCAAGAGACCCAGTACTTC.

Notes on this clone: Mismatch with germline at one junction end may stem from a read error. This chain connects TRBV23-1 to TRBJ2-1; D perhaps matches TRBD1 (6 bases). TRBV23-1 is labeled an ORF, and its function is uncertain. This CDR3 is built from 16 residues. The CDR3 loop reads CASSRRQALGYSEQFF. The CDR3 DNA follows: TGCGCCAGCAGTCGAAGACAGGCCCTGGGGTACAGTGAGCAGTTCTTC.

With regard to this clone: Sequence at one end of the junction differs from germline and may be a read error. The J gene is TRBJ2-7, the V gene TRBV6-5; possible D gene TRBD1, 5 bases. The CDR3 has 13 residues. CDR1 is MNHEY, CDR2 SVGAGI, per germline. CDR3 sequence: CASSWGPSSEQYF. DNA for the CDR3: TGTGCCAGCAGCTGGGGCCCCTCCTCCGAGCAGTACTTC.

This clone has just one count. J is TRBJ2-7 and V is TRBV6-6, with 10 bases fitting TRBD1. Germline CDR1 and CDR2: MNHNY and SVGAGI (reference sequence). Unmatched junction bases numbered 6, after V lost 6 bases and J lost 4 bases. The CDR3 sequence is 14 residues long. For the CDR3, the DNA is TGTGCCAGCAGGGACCGGGACAGGGGATACGAGCAGTACTTC. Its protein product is CASRDRDRGYEQYF.

The CDR3 coding sequence is TGTGCCAGCAGCAACGGCAGGGGGGGTGAAAAACTGTTTTTT. Translating it yields CASSNGRGGEKLFF. The chain uses TRBV9 and TRBJ1-4, with 7 positions matching TRBD1. CDR1 is SGDLS and CDR2 is YYNGEE in the germline V gene. The CDR3 has 14 residues. Trimming cost V 4 bases and J 7 bases; bases outside gene matches: 7.

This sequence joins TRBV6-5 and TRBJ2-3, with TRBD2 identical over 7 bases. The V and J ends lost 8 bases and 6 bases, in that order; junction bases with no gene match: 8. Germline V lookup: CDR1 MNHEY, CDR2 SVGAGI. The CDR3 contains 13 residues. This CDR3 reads CASWTSSSDTQYF. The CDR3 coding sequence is TGTGCCAGCTGGACTAGTAGCTCGGATACGCAGTATTTT.

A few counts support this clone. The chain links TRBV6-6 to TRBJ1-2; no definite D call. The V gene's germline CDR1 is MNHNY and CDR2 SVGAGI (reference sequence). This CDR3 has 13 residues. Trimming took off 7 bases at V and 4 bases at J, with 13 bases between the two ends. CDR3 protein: CASTEAGLYGYTF. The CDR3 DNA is TGTGCCAGCACCGAAGCCGGACTCTATGGCTACACCTTC.

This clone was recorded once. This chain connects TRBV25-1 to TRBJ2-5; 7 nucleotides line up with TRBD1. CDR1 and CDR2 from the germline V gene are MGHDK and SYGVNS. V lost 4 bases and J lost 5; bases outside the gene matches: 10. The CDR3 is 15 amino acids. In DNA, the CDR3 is TGTGCCAGCAGTGTATCTCTACAGGGGTTGGAGACCCAGTACTTC. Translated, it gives CASSVSLQGLETQYF.

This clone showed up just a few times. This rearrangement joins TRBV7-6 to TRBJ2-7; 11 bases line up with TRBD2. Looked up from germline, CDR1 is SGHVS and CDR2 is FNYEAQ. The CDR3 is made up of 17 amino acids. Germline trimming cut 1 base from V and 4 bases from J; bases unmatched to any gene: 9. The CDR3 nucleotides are TGTGCCAGCAGCTTAGAACTAGCGGGAGTTGTGGCTTACGAGCAGTACTTC. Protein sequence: CASSLELAGVVAYEQYF. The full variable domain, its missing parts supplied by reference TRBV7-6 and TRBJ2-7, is GAGVSQSPRYKVTKRGQDVALRCDPISGHVSLYWYRQALGQGPEFLTYFNYEAQQDKSGLPNDRFSAERPEGSISTLTIQRTEQRDSAMYRCASSLELAGVVAYEQYFGPGTRLTVT.

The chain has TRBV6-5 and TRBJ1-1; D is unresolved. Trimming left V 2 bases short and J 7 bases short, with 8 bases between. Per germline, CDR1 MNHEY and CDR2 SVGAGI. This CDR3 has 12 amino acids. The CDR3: CASSYEDGEAFF. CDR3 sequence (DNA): TGTGCCAGCAGTTACGAGGACGGTGAAGCTTTCTTT.

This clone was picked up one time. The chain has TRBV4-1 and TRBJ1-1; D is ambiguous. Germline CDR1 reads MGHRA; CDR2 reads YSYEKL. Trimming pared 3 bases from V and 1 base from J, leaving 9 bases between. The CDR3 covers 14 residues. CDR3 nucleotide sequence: TGCGCCAGCAGCCACCCGGGGAAGAACACTGAAGCTTTCTTT. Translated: CASSHPGKNTEAFF.

The CDR3: CASSPGGAYYGYTF. CDR3 sequence (DNA): TGTGCCAGCAGCCCCGGGGGAGCTTACTATGGCTACACCTTC. The chain links TRBV6-1 to TRBJ1-2, with D perhaps TRBD1 (5 bases). V lost 6 bases and J lost 3, with 14 bases in between. This CDR3 has 14 amino acids. From germline, CDR1 is MNHNS and CDR2 SASEGT.

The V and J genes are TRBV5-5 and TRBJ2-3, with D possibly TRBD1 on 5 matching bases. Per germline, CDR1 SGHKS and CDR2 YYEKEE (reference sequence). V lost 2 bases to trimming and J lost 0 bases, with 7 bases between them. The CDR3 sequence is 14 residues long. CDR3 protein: CASSFDSSTDTQYF. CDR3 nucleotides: TGTGCCAGCAGCTTCGACAGTAGCACAGATACGCAGTATTTT.

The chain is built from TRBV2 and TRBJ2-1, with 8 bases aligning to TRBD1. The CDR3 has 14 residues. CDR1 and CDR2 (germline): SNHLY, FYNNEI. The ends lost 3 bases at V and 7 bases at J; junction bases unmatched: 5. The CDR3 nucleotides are TGTGCCAGCAGTGAGAGGACAGGGAGGAATGAGCAGTTCTTC. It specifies CASSERTGRNEQFF.

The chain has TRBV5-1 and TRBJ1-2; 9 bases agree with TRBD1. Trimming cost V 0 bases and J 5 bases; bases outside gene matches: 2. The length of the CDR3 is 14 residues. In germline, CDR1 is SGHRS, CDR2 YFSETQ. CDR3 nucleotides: TGCGCCAGCAGCTTGGGGACAGGGGCTTATGGCTACACCTTC. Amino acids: CASSLGTGAYGYTF.